This TCR beta chain was sequenced in a study of T cells after yellow fever vaccination. TCRdb processed the 5' RACE reads anew with MiXCR; each CDR3 protein has one entry. The table lists approximately 450,000 distinct CDR3 sequences, around 20% of them singletons. V lost 0 bases, J lost 5 bases, and 7 bases stayed unmatched. Germline V gene lookup returns CDR1 SGDLS and CDR2 YYNGEE. The CDR3 covers 16 residues. The J gene is TRBJ2-5, the V gene TRBV9; TRBD1 aligns across 10 bases. The material sequenced was PBMCs, taken before the yellow fever booster vaccination. The sequence was collected from a man aged 18 to 29 who received the YFV17D yellow fever vaccine. DNA for the CDR3: TGTGCCAGCAGCGTAGGAGACAGGGGGCGCGTGGAGACCCAGTACTTC. It encodes CASSVGDRGRVETQYF.